This T cell receptor (beta chain) was sequenced for a study of blood T cells in healthy people across ages. Germline loops: CDR1 ENHRY, CDR2 SYGVKD. Trimming left V 1 base short and J 6 bases short, with 12 bases between. This CDR3 has 14 amino acids. Whole-study findings and limits: Unknown CMV status may confound age-related changes in expanded clones.

This clonotype was observed a handful of times. No antigen is known for it. Every sample had a minimum of 7 million PBMCs isolated. A second PCR, run for about 7 to 11 cycles, used a sample-barcoded 5' primer plus a J-beta primer mix. Via MiXCR, TCRdb re-called the 5' RACE reads, giving one row per CDR3 protein. This sample carries 910,000 or so distinct CDR3 sequences, 51% of them seen once, and the ten largest clones take about a fifth. The V gene is TRBV10-3, the J gene TRBJ1-2; TRBD1 might be the D (5 bases). The receptor was isolated from a woman aged 60 to 75 in good health. Sequenced material: blood. CDR3 loop: CAISEWQGSDGYTF. CDR3 sequence (DNA): TGTGCCATCAGTGAGTGGCAGGGAAGTGATGGCTACACCTTC.